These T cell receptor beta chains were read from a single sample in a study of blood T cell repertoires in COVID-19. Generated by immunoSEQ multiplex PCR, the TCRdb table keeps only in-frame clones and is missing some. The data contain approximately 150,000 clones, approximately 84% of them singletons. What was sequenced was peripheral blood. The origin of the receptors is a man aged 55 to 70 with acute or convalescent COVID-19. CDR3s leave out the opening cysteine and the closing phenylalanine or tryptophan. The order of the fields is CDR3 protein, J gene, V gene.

ASSLKGLYEQY TRBJ2-7 TRBV3-1/TRBV3-2
ASSLGLNTGELF TRBJ2-2 TRBV5-6
ASSLVGVNTEAF TRBJ1-1 TRBV5-1
ASIPGMRTDTQY TRBJ2-3 TRBV7-9
ASSLGPAGGSYEQY TRBJ2-7 TRBV5-1
ASSVAPSGVLTDTQY TRBJ2-3 TRBV9
ASTAGGPSYEQY TRBJ2-7 TRBV5-1
ASSYRDSNTGELF TRBJ2-2 TRBV5-1
ASSGRESYSYEQY TRBJ2-7 TRBV7-9
ASSFGAFSNQPQH TRBJ1-5 TRBV7-3
ASSVGVGSYEQY TRBJ2-7 TRBV9
ASSLRGSSYNEQF TRBJ2-1 TRBV7-9
ASSTRQDYGYT TRBJ1-2 TRBV19
ASSMGRNYGYT TRBJ1-2 TRBV27
ASSLATGADTQY TRBJ2-3 TRBV7-3
ASRPRTSGWANPSYNEQF TRBJ2-1 TRBV27
SVEDLTSGRYEQY TRBJ2-7 TRBV29-1
ASSESPGGYSPLH TRBJ1-6 TRBV6-1
ASSYLGGSSGANVLT TRBJ2-6 TRBV5-1
ASRLQDTGELF TRBJ2-2 TRBV5-1
ASSLKLGDGYT TRBJ1-2 TRBV12-3/TRBV12-4
ASSQATSGSGVYTQY TRBJ2-3 TRBV4-2
ASSLGAGPSGGYT TRBJ1-2 TRBV5-4
ASSPRLEAYEQY TRBJ2-7 TRBV9
ASSLPGQYYEQY TRBJ2-7 TRBV5-1
AWGGTGDEKLF TRBJ1-4 TRBV30
ASSLVAGAYNEQF TRBJ2-1 TRBV7-8
ASSFRWDSSNNSPLH TRBJ1-6 TRBV27
ASSIEATTGTGFYEQY TRBJ2-7 TRBV18
ASSYRGSTDTQY TRBJ2-3 TRBV7-6
ASSVRTSGFPTDTQY TRBJ2-3 TRBV5-1
ASSRTPGLAGRVGELF TRBJ2-2 TRBV3-1/TRBV3-2
ASSDPRRNTEAF TRBJ1-1 TRBV6-1
ANYIRYRLNTEAF TRBJ1-1 TRBV11-1
ASSRGDQPQH TRBJ1-5 TRBV3-1/TRBV3-2
ASSPTGGHNEQF TRBJ2-1 TRBV5-1
ASSLTAAGTSGGGVDTQY TRBJ2-3 TRBV7-3
ASSVEAPNTGELF TRBJ2-2 TRBV9
ASSDPGQDSNQPQH TRBJ1-5 TRBV6-1
ASSFWDRDSYGYT TRBJ1-2 TRBV28
ASTGDRVWVWGASAEAF TRBJ1-1 TRBV5-6
ASSNPGRVGSGNTIY TRBJ1-3 TRBV19
ASSITSQGGHGYT TRBJ1-2 TRBV19
ASSVVQGNGYT TRBJ1-2 TRBV9
ASSLGAREEAF TRBJ1-1 TRBV7-9
ASSLDGATYTGELF TRBJ2-2 TRBV5-1
ASRRGRLDEQF TRBJ2-1 TRBV12-3/TRBV12-4
ASSLGLADEQF TRBJ2-1 TRBV5-4
AVKVDSPNYGYT TRBJ1-2 TRBV6-5
SVGQGANEQY TRBJ2-7 TRBV29-1
ASSRLAGGDGYEQY TRBJ2-7 TRBV9
ASSTPGQLYGYT TRBJ1-2 TRBV6-5
SASRENTQY TRBJ2-3 TRBV20-1
ASSHGTGGSYGYT TRBJ1-2 TRBV7-9
SVEAHRGTNTEAF TRBJ1-1 TRBV29-1